This T cell receptor beta chain was identified during a study of shared clonotypes between healthy human individuals. The overall study: Donors, aged 18 to 49, were a couple of women and a few men. Whole-study findings and limits: Clonotypes shared by all four sorted-subset donors had higher generation probabilities than non-shared clonotypes.

The CDR3 is 12 amino acids. Losses at the gene ends were 6 bases for V and 6 bases for J; bases not matched to a gene: 6. Germline CDR1 SGHRS, CDR2 YFSETQ. Here immunoSEQ multiplex PCR was the method, and the copy in TCRdb shows in-frame clones only, minus some. The profile shows 2,500,000 or so clones, approximately 93% of them singletons. Of note for this clone: Its antigen is unidentified.

This sequence joins TRBV5-1 and TRBJ2-7, with 7 bases fitting TRBD1. The origin of this receptor is a young man in good health. Some clones in this sample may be carry-over from other donors' samples. The sequenced sample consisted of naive CD4+ T cells from PBMCs. Noted subset: CD45RA+ positively selected. The CDR3 here is CASKQGPSEQYF. The CDR3 coding sequence is TGCGCCAGCAAACAGGGGCCCAGCGAGCAGTACTTC.